This TCR beta chain was found in a study of identical twins. Points from the study as a whole: The study reached conclusions through statistical analysis that was cross-sectional, not following the same donors. Fewer insertions were carried by abundant cord blood beta clonotypes, but none was seen in memory repertoires.

There are 15 residues in the CDR3. CDR1 and CDR2 (germline): ENHRY, SYGVKD. The V segment lost 6 bases and the J segment 1 base; nucleotides outside the gene matches: 3. This clonotype has a handful of counts. Antigen specificity is unknown. Via MiXCR, TCRdb re-called the 5' RACE reads, giving one row per CDR3 protein. The sample comprises roughly 250,000 distinct CDR3 sequences, roughly 13% of which are singletons, and 8.8% rests with the top ten. The rearrangement links TRBV10-3 to TRBJ2-2, with 9 bases aligning to TRBD2. The specimen sequenced was memory (CD45RO+) T cells sorted from blood. This TCR was sampled from a woman in her late teens or twenties in good health. DNA for the CDR3: TGTGCCATCAGCGGAGCGGGGGGGAACACCGGGGAGCTGTTTTTT. Translating it yields CAISGAGGNTGELFF.